This TCR beta chain was captured by sequencing in a study of blood T cell repertoires in COVID-19. For the study at large: Whether acute or convalescent, the COVID-19 samples came from the United States, Italy and Spain.

Trimming cost V 2 bases and J 0 bases, with 8 bases left between them. The V gene's germline CDR1 is MNHEY and CDR2 SVGAGI. This CDR3 has 15 residues. Source study methods: Reference gene primer amplification yielded estimated nucleated cell counts. The data were produced by immunoSEQ multiplex PCR, yet TCRdb's version contains in-frame clones alone and is incomplete. The V and J calls and the clone size are those of that table, but D and trimming were determined from the DNA. Of a few hundred thousand clones in the sample, 75% to 90% were seen once. This clone was picked up a small number of times. This receptor was taken from a woman aged 25 to 45 with active or convalescent COVID-19. The V and J genes are TRBV6-5 and TRBJ1-3; no firm D call. Material: peripheral blood. The CDR3 DNA reads TGTGCCAGCAGTTACGACACCAGCTCTGGAAACACCATATATTTT. The encoded protein is CASSYDTSSGNTIYF.